This TCR beta chain derives from a study of T cell responses to AZD1222 COVID-19 vaccine. Study findings and constraints: Within unmutated variant regions lay the reported targets of nearly half of spike-specific TCRs. Just a handful of AZD1222 recipients were seropositive at baseline. White British ancestry dominated among donors, who included more females, and clonal diversity was possibly underestimated. Spike-spanning, vaccine-associated CD4 TCRs were dominant at 160-218 and 743-854.

The CDR3 length is 11 residues. Trimming cost V 6 bases and J 12 bases, with 15 bases left between them. Germline CDR1 reads DFQATT; CDR2 reads SNEGSKA (reference sequence). With respect to this clone: The antigen remains unidentified.

Assay used: immunoSEQ multiplex PCR; TCRdb lists only in-frame clones, some missing. The sample carries 160,000 or so clones, 90% recorded once. This chain joins TRBV20-1 and TRBJ2-1; no reliable D call. The receptor's source is an adult who received the MenACWY meningococcal vaccine as a control. The sequenced sample was peripheral blood, obtained 28 days after the second dose of the MenACWY control vaccine. The CDR3 nucleotides are TGCAGTGCCCCGACTCCTTTAAGGCAGTTCTTC. Protein product: CSAPTPLRQFF.